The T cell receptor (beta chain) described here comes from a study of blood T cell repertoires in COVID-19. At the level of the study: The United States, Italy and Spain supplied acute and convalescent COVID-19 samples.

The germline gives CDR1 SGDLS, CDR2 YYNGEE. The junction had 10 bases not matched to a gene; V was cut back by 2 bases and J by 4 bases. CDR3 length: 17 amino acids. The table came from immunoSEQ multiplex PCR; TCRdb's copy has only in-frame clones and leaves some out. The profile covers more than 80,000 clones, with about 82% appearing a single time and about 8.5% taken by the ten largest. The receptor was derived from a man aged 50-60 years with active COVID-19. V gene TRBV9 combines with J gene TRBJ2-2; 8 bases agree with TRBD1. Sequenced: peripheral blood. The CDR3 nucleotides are TGTGCCAGCAGCGTCGAGGACAGGGCAATGGGCACCGGGGAGCTGTTTTTT. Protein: CASSVEDRAMGTGELFF.